Reported below is one T cell receptor (beta chain). The target antigen is unknown. Expressed TCRB transcripts got sequenced, as all isolated RNA was reverse transcribed. Assay: immunoSEQ multiplex PCR; the TCRdb copy retains only in-frame clones and omits some. The sample has some 660,000 clones, over 12% seen once. This specimen belongs to a study of beta chain features in type 1 diabetes. By way of CD45RO/CCR7/CD25/CD127/CD95/CD27, the CD4+ regulatory, stem cell-like memory, central memory and naive cells were sorted. Whole-study results and caveats: TCRB CDR3s were moderately but significantly shorter in Type 1 diabetes patients in all four CD4+ subsets.

The CDR3 extends over 15 amino acids. Germline CDR1 and CDR2: LGHNA and YSLEER. Trimming cost V 2 bases and J 10 bases; bases outside gene matches: 8. The chain couples TRBV4-3 to TRBJ1-6; 7 positions match TRBD1. The receptor comes from a man younger than 35 with type 1 diabetes. The material sequenced was naive CD4+ T cells from blood. The CDR3 loop reads CASSQQDRVGSPLHF. The CDR3, as DNA: TGCGCCAGCAGCCAACAAGACAGGGTTGGATCACCCCTCCACTTT.